This T cell receptor beta chain is from a study of blood T cell repertoires in COVID-19. About the research overall: Samples came from the United States, Italy and Spain, spanning acute and convalescent COVID-19. PBMCs, B-cell-depleted T cells, or T cells provided the cDNA or gDNA that made up the material.

Data came from immunoSEQ multiplex PCR; TCRdb stores just in-frame clones and leaves some out. Here the sample spans more than 100,000 clones, approximately 90% being singletons. With 0 bases clipped from V and 5 bases from J, the junction kept 9 bases outside the gene matches. Germline values: CDR1 MNHNS, CDR2 SASEGT. This CDR3 is 16 amino acids long. This clonotype was sampled from a man over 45 in a cohort sampled during active COVID-19. The material sequenced was peripheral blood. This chain connects TRBV6-1 to TRBJ2-5; 7 nucleotides line up with TRBD1. As DNA, the CDR3 is TGTGCCAGCAGTGAAGCACTTAGGGTCAGGGGGGAGACCCAGTACTTC. It yields the protein CASSEALRVRGETQYF.